The 27 T cell receptor beta chains below all came from one sample that was sequenced in a study of cytomegalovirus exposure and HLA in healthy donors. PCR used 60 Vbeta primers and 13 Jbeta primers. Sequencing was performed with immunoSEQ multiplex PCR; in TCRdb, only in-frame clones are kept and a portion is missing. There are more than 85,000 clones in the sample; 75% to 85% occur only once, and 2.1% lies in the top ten. Source material: PBMCs. Receptors were obtained from a man aged 25-45 years in good health and CMV-seronegative.

This clone was seen a handful of times. The chain combines TRBV14 with TRBJ1-1, with TRBD1 as a possible D gene (5 bases). V lost 0 bases and J 3 bases, leaving 14 bases between the germline ends. The CDR3 has 16 amino acids. Germline lookup yields CDR1 SGHDN and CDR2 FVKESK. Written as DNA, the CDR3 is TGTGCCAGCAGCCAAGAAATTTGGGGCGATGACACTGAAGCTTTCTTT. Translated, it gives CASSQEIWGDDTEAFF.

This chain connects TRBV2 to TRBJ1-4, with TRBD1 matching 7 bases. From germline, CDR1 is SNHLY and CDR2 FYNNEI. The CDR3 consists of 18 residues. V gave up 6 bases and J gave up 0 bases; unmatched junction bases: 13. The CDR3 nucleotides read TGTGCCAGCAGCAAAAACCCTAGGGACAGCTCAACTAATGAAAAACTGTTTTTT. Amino acid sequence: CASSKNPRDSSTNEKLFF.

V gene TRBV29-1 combines with J gene TRBJ2-3, with 12 nucleotides matching TRBD2. The germline CDR1 and CDR2 sequences are SQVTM and ANQGSEA. J was trimmed by 6 bases and V by 6 bases; bases with no gene match: 13. The CDR3 runs to 16 residues. Here the CDR3 DNA reads TGCAGCGTGGAGGCCGGGACTAGCGGGCGCGCGGATACGCAGTATTTT. Its protein is CSVEAGTSGRADTQYF.

In its sample, this clone was seen a few times. The rearrangement links TRBV5-4 to TRBJ2-3; D not certain. CDR3 size: 15 residues. The V end lost 3 bases, the J end lost 2 bases, and 13 bases lay between the germline ends. Germline-derived CDR1 and CDR2 are SGHNT and YYREEE (reference sequence). The CDR3 sequence is CASSSVEAYTDTQYF. CDR3 nucleotide sequence: TGTGCCAGCAGCTCCGTAGAGGCGTACACAGATACGCAGTATTTT.

This rearrangement joins TRBV5-1 to TRBJ1-5; possible D gene TRBD1, 6 bases. V lost 4 bases and J lost 0, with 14 bases in between. The CDR3 length is 16 residues. From germline, CDR1 is SGHRS and CDR2 YFSETQ. The CDR3 DNA reads as TGCGCCAGCAGCGAACAGGGTGTGGATAGCAATCAGCCCCAGCATTTT. Residues: CASSEQGVDSNQPQHF.

This clone has only one observation. The rearrangement joins TRBV19 to TRBJ2-5; 9 bases align to TRBD1. The V gene's germline CDR1 is LNHDA and CDR2 SQIVND (reference sequence). The CDR3 consists of 14 residues. The ends lost 4 bases at V and 3 bases at J; junction bases unmatched: 3. The CDR3 coding sequence is TGTGCCAGTAGTAGGGGACAGGGAGAAGAGACCCAGTACTTC. Translating it yields CASSRGQGEETQYF. The full variable domain, its missing parts supplied by reference TRBV19 and TRBJ2-5, is DGGITQSPKYLFRKEGQNVTLSCEQNLNHDAMYWYRQDPGQGLRLIYYSQIVNDFQKGDIAEGYSVSREKKESFPLTVTSAQKNPTAFYLCASSRGQGEETQYFGPGTRLLVL.

This clone was observed a few times. The chain links TRBV4-2 to TRBJ2-3; no firm D call. Germline CDR1 is LGHNA and CDR2 is YNFKEQ. The CDR3 covers 12 residues. Trimming left V 4 bases short and J 4 bases short, with 6 bases between. DNA of the CDR3: TGTGCCAGCAGCCCCCCGGCAGATACGCAGTATTTT. Residues: CASSPPADTQYF.

CDR3 DNA: TGTGCCAGCAGCCCTGTATGGGGGGGCTCCTACAATGAGCAGTTCTTC. Its translation is CASSPVWGGSYNEQFF. This chain connects TRBV5-4 to TRBJ2-1; 7 positions match TRBD2. With 4 bases clipped from V and 0 bases from J, the junction kept 7 bases outside the gene matches. The CDR3 is 16 amino acids. Germline V gene data show CDR1 as SGHNT and CDR2 as YYREEE (reference sequence).

This clone was detected once. V and J are TRBV15 and TRBJ1-1, with D unclear. The CDR3 runs to 14 residues. The germline V gene encodes CDR1 LNHNV and CDR2 YYDKDF (reference sequence). The germline V and J ends were trimmed by 1 base and 3 bases, with 9 bases remaining between them. The CDR3 is CATSRATPDTEAFF. The CDR3 DNA is TGTGCCACCAGCAGAGCCACCCCAGACACTGAAGCTTTCTTT.

V usage is TRBV5-1 and J usage is TRBJ1-4; possibly TRBD1 for D (5 bases). The germline V gene encodes CDR1 SGHRS and CDR2 YFSETQ. Trimming cost V 0 bases and J 8 bases, with 11 bases left between them. The CDR3 consists of 14 residues. CDR3: CASSLEQVGEKLFF. CDR3 in DNA: TGCGCCAGCAGCTTGGAACAGGTGGGCGAAAAACTGTTTTTT.

The rearrangement links TRBV27 to TRBJ1-6; D possibly corresponds to TRBD1 (6 bases). Germline lookup yields CDR1 MNHEY and CDR2 SMNVEV (reference sequence). Trimming took off 3 bases at V and 7 bases at J, with 16 bases between the two ends. The CDR3 is 16 amino acids. This CDR3 is CASSFRQGPGNSPLHF. The DNA of the CDR3 is TGTGCCAGCAGTTTTCGGCAGGGGCCAGGGAATTCACCCCTCCACTTT.

The chain combines TRBV6-1 with TRBJ2-5; perhaps TRBD2 as D (5 bases). Germline assignment: CDR1 MNHNS and CDR2 SASEGT. Trimming removed 6 bases from V and 2 bases from J, with 13 bases in between. CDR3 size: 14 residues. The CDR3 DNA reads as TGTGCCAGCAGACCAGCGGCGCTTCAAGAGACCCAGTACTTC. Its protein is CASRPAALQETQYF.

This chain links TRBV19 with TRBJ1-2, with 7 bases that match TRBD1. The CDR3 consists of 13 residues. CDR1 and CDR2 (germline): LNHDA, SQIVND (reference sequence). The junction had 2 bases not matched to a gene; V was cut back by 3 bases and J by 4 bases. The CDR3 nucleotides are TGTGCCAGTAGTATCTGGACAGGCTATGGCTACACCTTC. Amino acids: CASSIWTGYGYTF.

This clone was counted once. The chain carries TRBV28 and TRBJ1-1, with 9 positions matching TRBD1. The CDR3 runs 14 residues. V lost 6 bases to trimming and J lost 6 bases; unmatched junction nucleotides: 8. CDR1 and CDR2 from the germline V gene are MDHEN and SYDVKM. The CDR3 nucleotides read TGTGCCAGCAGCCTAGGGGACAGGGAAGCTGAAGCTTTCTTT. Translation: CASSLGDREAEAFF.

This clone showed up just a few times. The chain combines TRBV7-8 with TRBJ2-7, with 8 bases aligning to TRBD2. Germline values: CDR1 SGHVS, CDR2 FQNEAQ. There are 16 residues in the CDR3. V was clipped by 2 bases and J by 2 bases; unmatched bases: 8. The CDR3 nucleotides read TGTGCCAGCAGCTTATTCCTCACGGGAGGGCCCTACGAGCAGTACTTC. Translated: CASSLFLTGGPYEQYF.

This clone was detected only once. The genes are TRBV30 and TRBJ1-2, with D maybe TRBD1 (6 bases). This CDR3 comprises 13 residues. Trimming took 5 bases from V and 4 from J, leaving 14 bases between them. Germline assignment: CDR1 GTSNPN and CDR2 SVGIG (reference sequence). CDR3 in amino acids: CAWVNRAGYGYTF. In DNA, the CDR3 is TGTGCCTGGGTTAACAGGGCTGGCTATGGCTACACCTTC.

The chain joins TRBV28 to TRBJ1-5, with a possible D match to TRBD1 (5 bases). Per germline, CDR1 MDHEN and CDR2 SYDVKM. The ends were cut back, 8 bases at V and 0 bases at J, with 14 bases in the middle. CDR3 length equals 15 residues. The CDR3 loop is CASLTIRVSNQPQHF. The CDR3 region has the DNA TGTGCCAGCTTGACCATCAGGGTTAGCAATCAGCCCCAGCATTTT.

The V gene is TRBV19, the J gene TRBJ1-4; 9 nucleotides line up with TRBD1. Germline V gene lookup returns CDR1 LNHDA and CDR2 SQIVND (reference sequence). The V and J ends lost 5 bases and 7 bases, in that order; junction bases with no gene match: 8. The CDR3 is made up of 15 amino acids. The CDR3 DNA is TGTGCCAGTAGTGATTTGACAGGGGGAGGTGAAAAACTGTTTTTT. Amino acid sequence: CASSDLTGGGEKLFF.

This clone is a singleton in its sample. The chain combines TRBV19 with TRBJ2-2; 7 bases match TRBD2. Unmatched junction bases numbered 13, after V lost 7 bases and J lost 8 bases. The CDR3 is 15 residues long. CDR1 is LNHDA, CDR2 SQIVND, per germline (reference sequence). The CDR3 spells CASKTVGGSSGELFF. In nucleotides, the CDR3 is TGTGCCAGTAAGACTGTTGGCGGGAGTTCTGGGGAGCTGTTTTTT.

The chain is built from TRBV7-2 and TRBJ2-5, with 13 bases matching TRBD2. After removal of 2 bases from V and 7 bases from J, the junction contained 1 base not matched to a gene. Germline CDR1 is SGHTA and CDR2 is FQGNSA. The CDR3 length is 14 residues. The CDR3 DNA follows: TGTGCCAGCAGCTTAACTAGCGGGGGGGGGACCCAGTACTTC. This encodes CASSLTSGGGTQYF. The full variable domain, completed using reference TRBV7-2 and TRBJ2-5, is GAGVSQSPSNKVTEKGKDVELRCDPISGHTALYWYRQSLGQGLEFLIYFQGNSAPDKSGLPSDRFSAERTGGSVSTLTIQRTQQEDSAVYLCASSLTSGGGTQYFGPGTRLLVL.

The chain uses TRBV5-1 and TRBJ2-1; 10 positions match TRBD1. J gave up 9 bases and V 7 bases, and 13 bases lay outside the gene matches. This CDR3 has 15 residues. Germline V gives CDR1 SGHRS, CDR2 YFSETQ. CDR3 in amino acids: CASYASGQGLGEQFF. Here the CDR3 DNA reads TGCGCCAGCTATGCCTCGGGACAGGGGCTTGGTGAGCAGTTCTTC. The full variable domain, rest sourced from reference TRBV5-1 and TRBJ2-1, is KAGVTQTPRYLIKTRGQQVTLSCSPISGHRSVSWYQQTPGQGLQFLFEYFSETQRNKGNFPGRFSGRQFSNSRSEMNVSTLELGDSALYLCASYASGQGLGEQFFGPGTRLTVL.

The rearrangement joins TRBV4-3 to TRBJ2-1, with a weak D call TRBD1 (6 bases). The germline V gene has CDR1 LGHNA and CDR2 YSLEER. V was trimmed by 3 bases and J by 1 base, leaving 16 bases between them. This CDR3 is built from 17 residues. CDR3 in DNA: TGCGCCAGCAGCCACGCTGGGACAACCGAATCCTACAATGAGCAGTTCTTC. Encoded protein: CASSHAGTTESYNEQFF.

The chain couples TRBV5-1 to TRBJ1-4; 8 nucleotides match TRBD1. Trimming at V came to 3 bases and at J to 2 bases, leaving 6 bases not matched to a gene. The CDR3 is 16 amino acids. The germline V gene has CDR1 SGHRS and CDR2 YFSETQ. CDR3 amino acids: CASSYQGQGTNEKLFF. CDR3 coding DNA: TGCGCCAGCAGCTACCAAGGACAGGGCACTAATGAAAAACTGTTTTTT.

J is TRBJ2-7 and V is TRBV5-6, with 11 bases that match TRBD1. V lost 0 bases to trimming and J lost 5 bases; unmatched junction nucleotides: 7. The V gene's germline CDR1 is SGHDT and CDR2 YYEEEE. The CDR3 covers 16 residues. CDR3: CASSLAAGQGVHEQYF. For the CDR3, the DNA is TGTGCCAGCAGCTTGGCCGCGGGACAGGGGGTCCACGAGCAGTACTTC.

This chain links TRBV19 with TRBJ1-1, with D possibly matching TRBD1 (5 bases). CDR1 and CDR2 from the germline V gene are LNHDA and SQIVND (reference sequence). The CDR3 spans 12 residues. V gave up 5 bases and J gave up 6 bases, with 10 bases separating them. The CDR3 sequence is CASSGRGSEAFF. CDR3 DNA: TGTGCCAGTAGTGGGAGGGGCTCTGAAGCTTTCTTT.

This chain links TRBV20-1 with TRBJ2-1; D possibly corresponds to TRBD1 (5 bases). Germline CDR1 is DFQATT and CDR2 is SNEGSKA (reference sequence). The length of the CDR3 is 11 residues. V was trimmed by 5 bases and J by 10 bases, leaving 12 bases between them. In nucleotides, the CDR3 is TGCAGTGCTTCCAGGGCCGGCGAGCAGTTCTTC. Residues: CSASRAGEQFF.

This chain links TRBV7-6 with TRBJ2-7; 8 bases map to TRBD2. The CDR3 contains 15 residues. Germline values: CDR1 SGHVS, CDR2 FNYEAQ. After removal of 2 bases from V and 6 bases from J, the junction contained 9 bases not matched to a gene. The CDR3, as DNA: TGTGCCAGCAGCTTAACGGGAGGGCCCTCGTCCGAGCAGTACTTC. This codes for CASSLTGGPSSEQYF.